One TCR beta chain is described in this entry. Its antigen is unidentified. One end of the junction varies from germline; a read error may be responsible. Amplifying from RNA transcripts, the study obtained TCR beta CDR3 regions. After a first-round RT-PCR with HTBI primers, a second-round multiplex PCR was run. TCRdb fed the multiplex PCR reads into MiXCR, producing one record per CDR3 protein. The data hold about 740,000 distinct CDR3 sequences, with around 40% observed a single time. This record belongs to a study of Graves' ophthalmopathy and Graves' hyperthyroidism. Overall study findings and caveats: Blood also carried most expanded thyroid clonotypes exceeding 0.001 frequency.

The CDR3 is 18 amino acids. CDR1 SEHNR and CDR2 FQNEAQ come from the germline V gene (reference sequence). The chain links TRBV7-9 to TRBJ2-7; D call uncertain. The sequencing sample was made of peripheral blood. The receptor comes from an adult man with Graves' ophthalmopathy. This chain's CDR3 is CASSQDIPRDRAPYEQYF. The CDR3 DNA follows: TGTGCCAGCAGCCAAGACATACCTCGAGACCGCGCCCCCTACGAACAGTACTTC.